The clone carrying this T cell receptor (beta chain) was seen more than once but under ten times. This CDR3 is 13 amino acids long. The V gene's germline CDR1 is SQVTM and CDR2 ANQGSEA. Trimming cost V 6 bases and J 1 base, with 13 bases left between them. The protocol was immunoSEQ multiplex PCR, while the TCRdb copy is restricted to in-frame clones and leaves out a portion. In the table there are about 30,000 clones, 89% of which are singletons. The entry originates in a study of blood T cell repertoires in COVID-19. The rearrangement joins TRBV29-1 to TRBJ2-7, with a tentative D call TRBD1 (5 bases). The receptor was derived from a human donor in a cohort sampled during active COVID-19. The sequenced material came from peripheral blood. CDR3: CSVVLTGSYEQYF. The CDR3 DNA reads TGCAGCGTGGTCCTTACAGGTTCCTACGAGCAGTACTTC.